This TCR beta chain was found in a study of blood T cells in healthy people across ages. Per the germline V gene, CDR1 is SGHRS and CDR2 is YFSETQ. V was clipped by 7 bases and J by 6 bases; unmatched bases: 4. This CDR3 has 12 residues. It was with a sample-barcoded 5' primer and a J-beta primer mix that a second PCR of roughly 7 to 12 cycles was run. TCRdb used MiXCR to reprocess the 5' RACE reads, holding one entry per CDR3 protein. The sample lists approximately 810,000 distinct CDR3 sequences, under 40% seen once, with over 10% in the top ten. This clonotype was counted a few times. Its antigen is currently unknown. Study-level findings and limits: There were more naive CD4+ cells and higher diversity in long-lived donors than in aged donors.

The sample providers were healthy Caucasian people from Russia, aged roughly 6 to 90. Sequencing used blood. This TCR was sampled from a young man in good health. V and J are TRBV5-1 and TRBJ1-2, with TRBD1 matching 9 bases. In nucleotides, the CDR3 is TGCGCCAGCGGGGACAGGGCCGATGGCTACACCTTC. Encoded protein: CASGDRADGYTF.